This T cell receptor beta chain is drawn from a study of blood T cell repertoires in COVID-19. Methods used by the authors: From reference gene primer amplification, estimates of nucleated cell counts were derived. Some clones are missing from TCRdb's copy, which holds only in-frame ones; the method was immunoSEQ multiplex PCR. That table is the source of V, J and clone size, and D and trimming were worked out from the DNA. The profile shows roughly 6,800 clones, roughly nine tenths of them singletons. There are 15 residues in the CDR3. The V gene lost 2 bases and the J gene lost 4 bases, with 11 bases spanning the gap. CDR1 and CDR2 (germline): MNHEY, SVGAGI.

The chain is built from TRBV6-5 and TRBJ2-2, with a tentative D call TRBD1 (7 bases). The material sequenced was peripheral blood. The sequence was obtained from a human donor in a cohort sampled during active COVID-19. The DNA of the CDR3 is TGTGCCAGCAGTTACAGGGGGCGGGGCACCGGGGAGCTGTTTTTT. Its translation: CASSYRGRGTGELFF.